This T cell receptor beta chain stems from a study of blood T cell repertoires in COVID-19. V lost 1 base and J 1 base, leaving 21 bases between the germline ends. The V gene's germline CDR1 is SGHTA and CDR2 FQGNSA. CDR3 length: 19 amino acids. How the authors handled the data: Amplifying reference gene primers gave estimates of nucleated cell counts. This table comes from immunoSEQ multiplex PCR, and its TCRdb copy is limited to in-frame clones, with some not included. V and J calls and clone size are as listed in that table; D and trimming were resolved from the DNA. Of 60,000 to 65,000 clones detected, 84% appear once; the ten largest clones hold about 6%.

The genes are TRBV7-2 and TRBJ2-3; tentatively, D is TRBD2 (6 bases). The sequenced sample was peripheral blood. The clonotype was recovered from a woman in her sixties with acute or convalescent COVID-19. Written as DNA, the CDR3 is TGTGCCAGCAGCTTAGGGAGGATGGGGCCTTGGGGGGGCACAGATACGCAGTATTTT. This gives the protein CASSLGRMGPWGGTDTQYF.